Below are 21 T cell receptor beta chains sequenced from a single sample in a study of T cells after yellow fever vaccination. TCRdb redid the calling of the 5' RACE reads with MiXCR, one entry per CDR3 protein. The data show over 110,000 distinct CDR3 sequences, with more than 6% seen just once and under 0.95% held by the top ten. The sequenced sample was CD4+ T cells sorted from PBMCs, obtained 5 days after the yellow fever booster vaccination. Receptors originate from a man aged 25 to 40 who received the YFV17D yellow fever vaccine.

This clonotype was observed many times. The chain combines TRBV4-2 with TRBJ2-7; 11 bases are shared with TRBD2. The trim removed 2 bases at V and 1 base at J, leaving 7 bases unmatched. Germline-derived CDR1 and CDR2 are LGHNA and YNFKEQ. The length of the CDR3 is 17 residues. This CDR3 is CASSQSGGTSGSYEQYF. Written as DNA, the CDR3 is TGTGCCAGCAGCCAATCCGGGGGGACTAGCGGTTCCTACGAGCAGTACTTC.

This clonotype has ten or more counts. The V call is TRBV5-6, the J call TRBJ2-5; TRBD1 might be the D (6 bases). Germline loops: CDR1 SGHDT, CDR2 YYEEEE. The CDR3 runs 14 residues. Trimming left V 4 bases short and J 1 base short, with 11 bases between. The CDR3 DNA reads as TGTGCCAGCAGCCTTCAGGGGACCCAAGAGACCCAGTACTTC. Encoded protein: CASSLQGTQETQYF.

This clonotype was recorded at least ten times. The chain links TRBV20-1 to TRBJ1-2; D is undetermined. The CDR3 loop spans 11 amino acids. Trimming shortened V by 5 bases and J by 8 bases, and 12 bases separated the two germline ends. The germline V gene encodes CDR1 DFQATT and CDR2 SNEGSKA (reference sequence). The CDR3 region has the DNA TGCAGTGCTCACCGGGGAGAGGGCTACACCTTC. Translated: CSAHRGEGYTF.

There are many counts of this clonotype. The chain employs TRBV3-1 and TRBJ2-1, with 11 bases that match TRBD2. This CDR3 is 15 amino acids long. V lost 7 bases to trimming and J lost 4 bases; unmatched junction nucleotides: 6. The germline CDR1 and CDR2 sequences are LGHDT and YNNKEL (reference sequence). The CDR3: CASTRLAGLYNEQFF. CDR3 coding DNA: TGTGCCAGCACCAGACTAGCGGGGTTATACAATGAGCAGTTCTTC.

This clonotype showed up many times. V usage is TRBV5-1 and J usage is TRBJ2-7, with 8 bases identical to TRBD2. Trimming at V came to 3 bases and at J to 5 bases, leaving 7 bases not matched to a gene. There are 14 residues in the CDR3. CDR1 SGHRS and CDR2 YFSETQ come from the germline V gene. The DNA of the CDR3 is TGCGCCAGCAGCTCAAACGGGGGGGCTCACGAGCAGTACTTC. Translation: CASSSNGGAHEQYF.

The V gene is TRBV27, the J gene TRBJ1-3; a weak D match, TRBD1 (6 bases). The CDR3 spans 13 residues. V was pared by 7 bases and J by 4 bases, with 11 bases between. Per germline, CDR1 MNHEY and CDR2 SMNVEV (reference sequence). In DNA, the CDR3 is TGTGCCAGCAAAACTACAGGGGGAAACACCATATATTTT. It codes for CASKTTGGNTIYF.

Remarks on this clonotype: A much larger clone differs from this one at a single base, so this may be a read error. This chain connects TRBV11-2 to TRBJ2-3, with D tentatively TRBD2 (5 bases). The length of the CDR3 is 16 residues. The V gene's germline CDR1 is SGHAT and CDR2 FQNNGV. CDR3 amino acids: CAGSEILRTGTDTQYF. The CDR3 bases are TGTGCCGGCAGCGAGATACTGCGGACTGGCACAGATACGCAGTATTTT.

This clonotype was recorded many times. CDR3 coding DNA: TGTGCCAGCAGGGAGACCGGGACCCTCTACGAGCAGTACTTC. Translation gives CASRETGTLYEQYF. This chain connects TRBV6-2 or TRBV6-3 to TRBJ2-7; D is perhaps TRBD1 or TRBD2 (5 bases each). This CDR3 is built from 14 residues. Germline V gene sequence: CDR1 MNHEY, CDR2 SVGEGT. V was cut by 6 bases and J by 3 bases, with 15 bases left in between.

This clonotype came up many times. J is TRBJ2-5 and V is TRBV20-1; the D gene is possibly TRBD1 (5 bases). Trimming removed 5 bases at V and 4 bases at J, with 14 bases between. The CDR3 has 13 residues. Per the germline V gene, CDR1 is DFQATT and CDR2 is SNEGSKA (reference sequence). The CDR3 region is CSAFSQGTETQYF. CDR3 in DNA: TGCAGTGCTTTCTCTCAGGGTACAGAGACCCAGTACTTC.

This clonotype has at least ten counts. This sequence joins TRBV5-5 and TRBJ1-6, with TRBD1 as a possible D gene (5 bases). V was trimmed by 5 bases and J by 7 bases, leaving 16 bases between them. The length of the CDR3 is 15 residues. CDR1 and CDR2 from the germline V gene are SGHKS and YYEKEE (reference sequence). CDR3 loop: CASSFGTIGNSPLHF. Here the CDR3 DNA reads TGTGCCAGCAGTTTTGGGACTATTGGGAATTCACCCCTCCACTTT. Full variable domain (remainder filled in from reference TRBV5-5 and TRBJ1-6): DAGVTQSPTHLIKTRGQQVTLRCSPISGHKSVSWYQQVLGQGPQFIFQYYEKEERGRGNFPDRFSARQFPNYSSELNVNALLLGDSALYLCASSFGTIGNSPLHFGNGTRLTVT.

This clonotype was found a few times. The J gene is TRBJ2-5, the V gene TRBV18, with 7 nucleotides matching TRBD2. CDR3 size: 18 residues. Germline values: CDR1 KGHSH, CDR2 LQKENI. V was pared by 5 bases and J by 1 base, with 16 bases of the junction left unmatched. This CDR3 reads CASSSLPPSGSTQETQYF. The CDR3 coding sequence is TGTGCCAGCTCATCCCTTCCCCCTAGCGGCTCGACCCAAGAGACCCAGTACTTC.

A word on this clonotype: A much larger clone is a single base away; this may be a read error. This chain joins TRBV5-8 and TRBJ2-6, with 9 bases identical to TRBD1. Germline CDR1 is SGHTS and CDR2 is YDEGEE. This CDR3 is built from 17 residues. CDR3 bases: TGTCCCAGCAGCTTGGGACAGGGCCCCTCTGGGGCCAACGTCCTGACTTTC. This gives the protein CPSSLGQGPSGANVLTF.

This clonotype was recorded at least ten times. The chain combines TRBV2 with TRBJ2-7, with D possibly being TRBD1 (5 bases). CDR1 is SNHLY, CDR2 FYNNEI, per germline. The CDR3 totals 9 residues. CDR3 protein: CASGRVQYF. The CDR3 region has the DNA TGTGCGTCAGGCAGGGTGCAGTACTTC. Complete variable domain (other parts from reference TRBV2 and TRBJ2-7): EPEVTQTPSHQVTQMGQEVILRCVPISNHLYFYWYRQILGQKVEFLVSFYNNEISEKSEIFDDQFSVERPDGSNFTLKIRSTKLEDSAMYFCASGRVQYFGPGTRLTVT.

This clonotype was found once. Possible read error: a much larger clone is one base away. The V call is TRBV5-1, the J call TRBJ2-3, with 10 bases identical to TRBD2. The length of the CDR3 is 17 residues. CDR1 and CDR2 (germline): SGHRS, YFSETQ. The CDR3 region is CSSSQATSGTGSDTQYF. The CDR3 DNA reads TGCTCCAGCAGCCAAGCAACTAGCGGGACGGGGTCAGATACGCAGTATTTT.

Ten or more counts support this clonotype. The rearrangement links TRBV20-1 to TRBJ2-3; 8 positions agree with TRBD2. CDR1 is DFQATT, CDR2 SNEGSKA, per germline (reference sequence). This CDR3 comprises 15 residues. V lost 5 bases, J lost 0 bases, and 7 bases stayed unmatched. The CDR3 region is CSAPRTGGSTDTQYF. CDR3 nucleotide sequence: TGCAGTGCTCCTAGGACGGGAGGGAGCACAGATACGCAGTATTTT.

This clonotype was counted at least ten times. The genes are TRBV10-3 and TRBJ2-3; TRBD1 matches 8 bases. The CDR3 covers 17 residues. The germline V gene has CDR1 ENHRY and CDR2 SYGVKD. The junction had 12 bases not matched to a gene; V was cut back by 6 bases and J by 1 base. CDR3 bases: TGTGCCATCAGCCAACACTTGGGACAGGCCCGCACAGATACGCAGTATTTT. This translates into CAISQHLGQARTDTQYF.

A remark on this clonotype: This sequence may be a read error, since a much larger clone differs from it by one base. The rearrangement uses TRBV20-1 and TRBJ2-7; 10 bases fit TRBD1. Germline CDR1 and CDR2: DFQATT and SNEGSKA (reference sequence). The CDR3 extends over 16 amino acids. Unmatched junction bases numbered 13, after V lost 1 base and J lost 7 bases. CDR3 coding DNA: TGCAGTGCTAGAGGGGTTCCAGGACAGGGGGGTCATGAGCAGTACTTC. It codes for CSARGVPGQGGHEQYF.

This clonotype appeared a few times. A much larger clone differs by one base, so this may be a read error. The chain recombines TRBV18 with TRBJ2-7; 11 bases map to TRBD1. The CDR3 length is 15 residues. V was clipped by 2 bases and J by 0 bases; unmatched bases: 0. Germline CDR1 and CDR2: KGHSH and LQKENI. The CDR3 region has the DNA TGTGCCAGCTCACCAGGACAGGGGGCCTCCTACGAGCAGTACTTC. Its protein product is CASSPGQGASYEQYF.

This clonotype occurred many times. The genes are TRBV20-1 and TRBJ2-3, with D uncertain. The germline V gene has CDR1 DFQATT and CDR2 SNEGSKA (reference sequence). Deletions cut 0 bases from V and 3 bases from J, with 7 bases between. The CDR3 totals 13 residues. The CDR3 DNA reads TGCAGTGCTAGAGACAGTAATACAGATACGCAGTATTTT. Its protein is CSARDSNTDTQYF.

In its sample, this clonotype was seen many times. The rearrangement uses TRBV9 and TRBJ2-2, with D possibly being TRBD1 (6 bases). The CDR3 contains 16 residues. The germline gives CDR1 SGDLS, CDR2 YYNGEE. Trimming took 0 bases from V and 2 from J, leaving 11 bases between them. CDR3 amino acids: CASSVEQGRNTGELFF. The DNA of the CDR3 is TGTGCCAGCAGCGTAGAACAGGGTAGAAACACCGGGGAGCTGTTTTTT.

This clonotype came up many times. The CDR3 DNA follows: TGTGCCACCTCGAACGGGAGAGTGGAGACCCAGTACTTC. Its translation: CATSNGRVETQYF. The genes are TRBV15 and TRBJ2-5, with D perhaps matching TRBD2 (6 bases). The CDR3 covers 13 residues. CDR1 and CDR2 (germline): LNHNV, YYDKDF (reference sequence). The V and J ends lost 8 bases and 5 bases respectively, with 15 bases between them.